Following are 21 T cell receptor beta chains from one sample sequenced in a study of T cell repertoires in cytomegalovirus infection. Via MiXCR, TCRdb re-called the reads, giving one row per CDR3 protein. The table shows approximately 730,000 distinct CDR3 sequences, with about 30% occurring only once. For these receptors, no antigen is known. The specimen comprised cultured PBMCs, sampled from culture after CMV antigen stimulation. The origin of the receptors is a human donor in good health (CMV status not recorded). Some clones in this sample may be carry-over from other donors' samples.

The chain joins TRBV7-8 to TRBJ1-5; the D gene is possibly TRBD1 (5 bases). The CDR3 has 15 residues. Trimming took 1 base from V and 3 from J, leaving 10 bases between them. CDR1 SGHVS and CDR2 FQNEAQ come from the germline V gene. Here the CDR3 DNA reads TGTGCCAGCAGCTTAGGTACCGGGGCCAATCAGCCCCAGCATTTT. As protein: CASSLGTGANQPQHF.

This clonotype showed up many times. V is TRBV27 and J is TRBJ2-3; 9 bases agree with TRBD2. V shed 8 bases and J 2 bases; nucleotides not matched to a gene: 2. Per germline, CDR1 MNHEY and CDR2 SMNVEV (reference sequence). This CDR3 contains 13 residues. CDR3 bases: TGTGCCAGCCGCGGGGGGGCCACAGATACGCAGTATTTT. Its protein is CASRGGATDTQYF.

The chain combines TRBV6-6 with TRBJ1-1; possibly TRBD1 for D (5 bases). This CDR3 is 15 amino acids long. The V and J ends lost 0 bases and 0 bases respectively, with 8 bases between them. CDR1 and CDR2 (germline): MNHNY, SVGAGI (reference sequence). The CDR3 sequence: CASSYSLGVNTEAFF. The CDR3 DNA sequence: TGTGCCAGCAGTTACTCGTTGGGGGTGAACACTGAAGCTTTCTTT.

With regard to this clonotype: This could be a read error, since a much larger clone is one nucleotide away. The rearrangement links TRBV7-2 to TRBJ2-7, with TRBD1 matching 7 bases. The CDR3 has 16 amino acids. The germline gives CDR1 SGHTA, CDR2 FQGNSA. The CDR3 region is CASGLEVAGGSYEQYF. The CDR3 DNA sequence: TGTGCCAGCGGCTTAGAAGTCGCAGGGGGTTCCTACGAGCAGTACTTC.

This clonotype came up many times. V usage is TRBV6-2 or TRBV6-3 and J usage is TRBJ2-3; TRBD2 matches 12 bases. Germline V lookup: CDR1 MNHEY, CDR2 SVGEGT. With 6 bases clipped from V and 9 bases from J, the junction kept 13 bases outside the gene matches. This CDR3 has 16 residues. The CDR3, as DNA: TGTGCCAGCAGATTGGGACTAGCGGGTGCATCCGGGACGCAGTATTTT. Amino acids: CASRLGLAGASGTQYF.

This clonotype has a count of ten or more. Here the CDR3 reads CASSRRQGRTEAFF. Written as DNA, the CDR3 is TGTGCCAGCAGCCGAAGACAGGGTCGCACTGAAGCTTTCTTT. The chain links TRBV7-8 to TRBJ1-1; 7 positions agree with TRBD1. The germline V gene has CDR1 SGHVS and CDR2 FQNEAQ. The CDR3 is made up of 14 amino acids. V dropped 5 bases and J dropped 4; count of bases not matched to a gene: 7. The full variable domain, its missing parts supplied by reference TRBV7-8 and TRBJ1-1, is GAGVSQSPRYKVAKRGQDVALRCDPISGHVSLFWYQQALGQGPEFLTYFQNEAQLDKSGLPSDRFFAERPEGSVSTLKIQRTQQEDSAVYLCASSRRQGRTEAFFGQGTRLTVV.

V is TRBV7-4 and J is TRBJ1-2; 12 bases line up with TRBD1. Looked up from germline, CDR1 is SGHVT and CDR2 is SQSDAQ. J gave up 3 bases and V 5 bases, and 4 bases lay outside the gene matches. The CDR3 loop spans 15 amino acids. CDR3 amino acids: CASSGRDRGHYGYTF. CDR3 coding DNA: TGTGCCAGCAGCGGTCGGGACAGGGGGCACTATGGCTACACCTTC.

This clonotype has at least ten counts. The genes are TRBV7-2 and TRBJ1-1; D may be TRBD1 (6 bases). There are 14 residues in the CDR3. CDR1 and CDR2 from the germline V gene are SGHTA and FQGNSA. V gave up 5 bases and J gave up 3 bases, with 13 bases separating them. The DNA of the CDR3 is TGTGCCAGCAGCCAACAGGGATTGGACACTGAAGCTTTCTTT. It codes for CASSQQGLDTEAFF.

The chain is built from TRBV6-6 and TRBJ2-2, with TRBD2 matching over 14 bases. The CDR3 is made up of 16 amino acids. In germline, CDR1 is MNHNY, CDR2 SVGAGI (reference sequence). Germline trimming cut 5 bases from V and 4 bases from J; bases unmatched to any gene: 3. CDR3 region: CASSRTSGRFTGELFF. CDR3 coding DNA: TGTGCCAGCAGTAGGACTAGCGGGAGGTTCACCGGGGAGCTGTTTTTT.

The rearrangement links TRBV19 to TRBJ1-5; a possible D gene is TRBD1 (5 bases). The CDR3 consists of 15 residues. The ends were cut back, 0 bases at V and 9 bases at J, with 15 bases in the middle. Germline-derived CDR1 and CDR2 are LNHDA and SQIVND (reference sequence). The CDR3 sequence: CASSIDWRGDWPQHF. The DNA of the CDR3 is TGTGCCAGTAGTATAGATTGGAGAGGGGATTGGCCCCAGCATTTT. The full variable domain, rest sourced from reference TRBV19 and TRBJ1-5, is DGGITQSPKYLFRKEGQNVTLSCEQNLNHDAMYWYRQDPGQGLRLIYYSQIVNDFQKGDIAEGYSVSREKKESFPLTVTSAQKNPTAFYLCASSIDWRGDWPQHFGDGTRLSIL.

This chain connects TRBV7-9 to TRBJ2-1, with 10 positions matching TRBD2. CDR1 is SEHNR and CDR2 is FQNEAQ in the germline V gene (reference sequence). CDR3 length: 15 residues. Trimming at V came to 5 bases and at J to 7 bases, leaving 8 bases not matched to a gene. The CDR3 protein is CASSRILAGVNEQFF. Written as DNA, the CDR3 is TGTGCCAGCAGCCGAATTCTAGCGGGAGTGAATGAGCAGTTCTTC.

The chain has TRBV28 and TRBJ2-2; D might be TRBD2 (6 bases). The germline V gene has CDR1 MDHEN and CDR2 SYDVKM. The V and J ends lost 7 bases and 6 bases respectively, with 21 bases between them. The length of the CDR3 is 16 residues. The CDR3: CASNVGSPLHPGELFF. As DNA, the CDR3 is TGTGCCAGCAACGTCGGGAGTCCACTCCACCCCGGGGAGCTGTTTTTT.

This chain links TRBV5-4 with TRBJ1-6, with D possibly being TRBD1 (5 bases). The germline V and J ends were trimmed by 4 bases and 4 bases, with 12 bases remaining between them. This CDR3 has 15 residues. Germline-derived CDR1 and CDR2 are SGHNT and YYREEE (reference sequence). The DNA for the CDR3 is TGTGCCAGCAGCCGCCGGGACGGTTATAATTCACCCCTCCACTTT. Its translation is CASSRRDGYNSPLHF.

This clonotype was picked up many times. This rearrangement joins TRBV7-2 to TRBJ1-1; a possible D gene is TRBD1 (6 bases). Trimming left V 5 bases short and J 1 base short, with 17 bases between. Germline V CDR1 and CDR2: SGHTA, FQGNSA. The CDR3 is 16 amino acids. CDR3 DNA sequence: TGTGCCAGCAGCCTCAAGGGGGGCTGGGGGAACACTGAAGCTTTCTTT. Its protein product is CASSLKGGWGNTEAFF.

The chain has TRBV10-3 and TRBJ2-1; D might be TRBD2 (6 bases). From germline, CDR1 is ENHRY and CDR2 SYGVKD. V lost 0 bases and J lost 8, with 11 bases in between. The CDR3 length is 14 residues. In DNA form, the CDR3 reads TGTGCCATCAGTGAGTCGGAGGGGAGCGATGAGCAGTTCTTC. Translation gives CAISESEGSDEQFF.

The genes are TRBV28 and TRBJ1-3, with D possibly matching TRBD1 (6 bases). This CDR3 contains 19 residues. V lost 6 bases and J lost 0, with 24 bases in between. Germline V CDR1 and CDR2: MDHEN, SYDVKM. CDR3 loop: CASSRGPNDQFSSGNTIYF. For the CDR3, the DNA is TGTGCCAGCAGCAGGGGACCGAATGACCAGTTTAGCTCTGGAAACACCATATATTTT.

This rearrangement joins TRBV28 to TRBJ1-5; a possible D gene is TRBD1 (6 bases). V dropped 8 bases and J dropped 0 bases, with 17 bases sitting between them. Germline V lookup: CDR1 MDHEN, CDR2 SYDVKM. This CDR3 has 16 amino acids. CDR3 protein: CASAQTGHLSNQPQHF. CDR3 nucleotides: TGTGCCAGCGCCCAAACGGGACACCTTAGCAATCAGCCCCAGCATTTT.

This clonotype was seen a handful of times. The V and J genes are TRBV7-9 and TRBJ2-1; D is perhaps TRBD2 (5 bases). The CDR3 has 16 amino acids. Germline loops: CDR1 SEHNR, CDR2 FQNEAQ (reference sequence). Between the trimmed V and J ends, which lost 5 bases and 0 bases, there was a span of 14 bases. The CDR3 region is CASSPRSGVSYNEQFF. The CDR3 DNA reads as TGTGCCAGCAGCCCCCGGAGCGGTGTCTCCTACAATGAGCAGTTCTTC.

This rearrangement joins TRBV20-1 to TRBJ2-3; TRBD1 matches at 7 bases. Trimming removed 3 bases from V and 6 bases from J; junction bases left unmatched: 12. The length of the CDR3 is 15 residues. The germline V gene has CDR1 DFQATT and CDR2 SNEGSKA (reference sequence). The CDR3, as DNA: TGCAGTGCTAGCGCACTGAGGGGGCTCGGGGATACGCAGTATTTT. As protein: CSASALRGLGDTQYF.

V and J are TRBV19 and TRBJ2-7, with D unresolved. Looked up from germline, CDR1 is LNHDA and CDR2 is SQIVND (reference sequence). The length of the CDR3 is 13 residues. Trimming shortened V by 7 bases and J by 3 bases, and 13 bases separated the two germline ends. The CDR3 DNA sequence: TGTGCCAGTACAAAGGCAGATAGCTACGAGCAGTACTTC. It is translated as CASTKADSYEQYF.

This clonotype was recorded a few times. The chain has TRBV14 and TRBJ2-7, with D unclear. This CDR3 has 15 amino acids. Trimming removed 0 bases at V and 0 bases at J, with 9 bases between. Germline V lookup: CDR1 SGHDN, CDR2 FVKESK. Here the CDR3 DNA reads TGTGCCAGCAGCCAAGAAGGTCGCCACTCCTACGAGCAGTACTTC. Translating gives CASSQEGRHSYEQYF.